The clone carrying this T cell receptor beta chain appeared many times. Its antigen is unidentified. This entry comes from a study of T cells in Graves' hyperthyroidism and ophthalmopathy. The germline gives CDR1 MNHEY, CDR2 SVGEGT. V was shortened by 2 bases and J by 0 bases, with 7 bases between the two germline ends. The CDR3 totals 14 residues. Newly diagnosed hyperthyroidism patients aged 18 to 65 years had disease lasting under 2 months. Extraction of PBMCs used 9 to 10 ml of fresh peripheral blood. TCR beta CDR3 region amplification was performed from RNA transcripts. The primer set for the first-round RT-PCR of the TCR CDR3 was HTBI. TCRdb called the multiplex PCR reads again in MiXCR, with one record for every CDR3 protein. Of roughly 170,000 distinct CDR3 sequences detected, about a sixth appear once; the ten largest clones hold about 31%. General study results and limits: A model using 13 V-J features told ophthalmopathy apart from stable hyperthyroidism. Among clonotypes expanded in thyroid above 0.001, most were also found in blood.

The rearrangement uses TRBV6-2 or TRBV6-3 and TRBJ1-1, with D uncertain. Sample: blood. The clonotype was recovered from a woman aged 50 to 60 with Graves' hyperthyroidism. In DNA, the CDR3 is TGTGCCAGCAGTTACGCGAACCTGAACACTGAAGCTTTCTTT. Translated, it gives CASSYANLNTEAFF.